These T cell receptor beta chains were read from a single sample in a study of T cells after posttransplantation cyclophosphamide. Some clones are missing from TCRdb's copy, which holds only in-frame ones; the method was immunoSEQ multiplex PCR. The sample has around 4,800 clones, 72% seen once. Source: PBMCs, taken 362 days after allogeneic stem cell transplant with posttransplant cyclophosphamide. The receptors shown here come from a male patient aged 60 to 75 who received an allogeneic stem cell transplant from an unrelated donor, was CMV-positive, and had acute GVHD only. Some of the T cells may derive from the graft donor. Each CDR3 is given with its conserved first and last residue. A D gene is named only where the DNA matches it firmly. For some rows the clone size is stated as once, few or many, or as a class when expanded; others skip it.

j_gene,d_gene,v_gene,abundance,CDR3nt,CDR3aa
TRBJ1-4,NA,TRBV6-6,NA,TGTGCCAGCAGTTACACAGCAACTAATGAAAAACTGTTTTTT,CASSYTATNEKLFF
TRBJ1-2,NA,TRBV30,medium-sized,TGTGCCTCGCTGGGGCTAAGGGGCTACACCTTC,CASLGLRGYTF
TRBJ1-1,NA,TRBV7-8,NA,TGTGCCAGCGGGGGAGGGAGAGTGGGCACTGAAGCTTTCTTT,CASGGGRVGTEAFF
TRBJ2-7,NA,TRBV30,NA,TGTGCCTGGACCCTCCCGCAGGGAGGAACCTACGAGCAGTACTTC,CAWTLPQGGTYEQYF
TRBJ2-1,TRBD2,TRBV7-8,few,TGTGCCAGCAGTTTTCGGGGGGGGGCGGAGTTCAATGAGCAGTTCTTC,CASSFRGGAEFNEQFF
TRBJ2-6,NA,TRBV5-4,NA,TGTGCCAGCAGCTTTACAGGCCCTTCTGGGGCCAACGTCCTGACTTTC,CASSFTGPSGANVLTF
TRBJ1-1,TRBD1,TRBV10-3,NA,TGTGCCATCAGTGAGCGTAAGGGACAGGTGGGTACTGAAGCTTTCTTT,CAISERKGQVGTEAFF
TRBJ2-5,NA,TRBV7-8,NA,TGTGCCAGCAGCTTAGTTACAGGGAGTCAAGAGACCCAGTACTTC,CASSLVTGSQETQYF
TRBJ2-5,TRBD1,TRBV6-5,NA,TGTGCCAGCCTGCCACCGGGACAGGGCAAGGAGACCCAGTACTTC,CASLPPGQGKETQYF
TRBJ2-7,NA,TRBV7-2,NA,TGTGCCAGCAGCCCGGGGATGGGGGCCGCCTACGAGCAGTACTTC,CASSPGMGAAYEQYF
TRBJ1-1,NA,TRBV7-9,NA,TGTGCCAGCAGCCCAAGAAGGAGTCGGCCAACTGAAGCTTTCTTT,CASSPRRSRPTEAFF
TRBJ1-1,TRBD1,TRBV27,NA,TGTGCCAGCTGTCCCGACAGGGTGTCTGAAGCTTTCTTT,CASCPDRVSEAFF
TRBJ2-5,NA,TRBV27,NA,TGTGCCAGCAGTCCCACGGGACTCCAAGAGACCCAGTACTTC,CASSPTGLQETQYF
TRBJ1-2,TRBD1,TRBV19,NA,TGTGCCAGTTGGGACAGAATAGGCTACACCTTC,CASWDRIGYTF
TRBJ2-2,NA,TRBV6-5,NA,TGTGCCAGCAGTTACCGCGGGGAGCTGTTTTTT,CASSYRGELFF
TRBJ2-3,NA,TRBV5-4,NA,TGTGCCAGCAGCTTCTGGGACTTCCAACAGACTAGCACAGATACGCAGTATTTT,CASSFWDFQQTSTDTQYF
TRBJ2-5,NA,TRBV7-9,NA,TGTGCCAGCAGCTTAGTAGGAGGAAGAGGAGAGACCCAGTACTTC,CASSLVGGRGETQYF
TRBJ2-5,NA,TRBV5-5,NA,TGTGCCAGCAGCTTGGGTATGGGGCCCAAGACCCAGTACTTC,CASSLGMGPKTQYF
TRBJ2-7,TRBD2,TRBV6-1,NA,TGTGCCAGCAGGACTAGCGGGTACGAGCAGTACTTC,CASRTSGYEQYF
TRBJ2-3,NA,TRBV7-7,NA,TGTGCCAGCAGCTCGGGGGTTGGGGATACGCAGTATTTT,CASSSGVGDTQYF
TRBJ1-1,NA,TRBV7-8,NA,TGTGCCAGCAGCCAGTGGGCCGCTGAAGCTTTCTTT,CASSQWAAEAFF
TRBJ1-4,NA,TRBV7-9,NA,TGTGCCAGCTCTCCTTCGGAAAAACTGTTTTTT,CASSPSEKLFF
TRBJ1-3,TRBD1,TRBV9,NA,TGTGCCAGCAGCGTAGGACAGGGGGCGTACACCATATATTTT,CASSVGQGAYTIYF
TRBJ2-3,NA,TRBV6-5,NA,TGTGCCAGCAGTTACCCGCCGGGGAAGGGCACAGATACGCAGTATTTT,CASSYPPGKGTDTQYF
TRBJ2-5,TRBD2,TRBV9,NA,TGTGCCAGCACCCTCGGACTAGCGGGAGTGGGAGAGACCCAGTACTTC,CASTLGLAGVGETQYF
TRBJ2-7,NA,TRBV11-2,NA,TGTGCCAGCAGCTTAGCGCGGGGGCCTTCCTACGAGCAGTACTTC,CASSLARGPSYEQYF
TRBJ2-7,NA,TRBV18,NA,TGTGCCAGCTCTCGGGTTGCCAGTTCCTACGAGCAGTACTTC,CASSRVASSYEQYF